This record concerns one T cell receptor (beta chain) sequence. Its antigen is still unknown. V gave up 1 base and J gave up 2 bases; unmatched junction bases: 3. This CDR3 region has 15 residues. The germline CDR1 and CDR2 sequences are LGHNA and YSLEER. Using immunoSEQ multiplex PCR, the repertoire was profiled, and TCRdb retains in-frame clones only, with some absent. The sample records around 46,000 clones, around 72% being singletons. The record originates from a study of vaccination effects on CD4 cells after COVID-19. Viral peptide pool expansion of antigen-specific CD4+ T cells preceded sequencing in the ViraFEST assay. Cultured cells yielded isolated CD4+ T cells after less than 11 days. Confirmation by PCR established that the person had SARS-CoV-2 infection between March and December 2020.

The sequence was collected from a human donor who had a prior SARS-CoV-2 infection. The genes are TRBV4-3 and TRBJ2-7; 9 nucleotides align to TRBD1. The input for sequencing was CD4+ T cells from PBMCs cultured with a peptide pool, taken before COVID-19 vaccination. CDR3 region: CASSQGGQGTYEQYF. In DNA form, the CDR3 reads TGCGCCAGCAGCCAAGGGGGACAGGGTACCTACGAGCAGTACTTC.